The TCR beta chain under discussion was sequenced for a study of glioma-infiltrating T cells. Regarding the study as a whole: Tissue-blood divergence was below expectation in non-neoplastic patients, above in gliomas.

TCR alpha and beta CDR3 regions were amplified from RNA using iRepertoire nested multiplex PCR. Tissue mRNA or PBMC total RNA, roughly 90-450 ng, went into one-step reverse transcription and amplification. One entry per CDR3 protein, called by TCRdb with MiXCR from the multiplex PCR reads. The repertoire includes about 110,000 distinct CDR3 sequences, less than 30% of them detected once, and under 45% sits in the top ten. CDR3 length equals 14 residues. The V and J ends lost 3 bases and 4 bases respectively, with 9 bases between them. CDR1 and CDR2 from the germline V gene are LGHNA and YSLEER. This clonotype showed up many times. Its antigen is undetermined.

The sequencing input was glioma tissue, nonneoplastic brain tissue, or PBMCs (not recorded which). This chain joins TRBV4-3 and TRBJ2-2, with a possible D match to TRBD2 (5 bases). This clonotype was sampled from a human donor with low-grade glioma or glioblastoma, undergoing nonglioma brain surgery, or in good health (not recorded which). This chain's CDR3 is CASSQEDPTGELFF. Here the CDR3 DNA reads TGCGCCAGCAGCCAGGAGGACCCCACCGGGGAGCTGTTTTTT.